This entry concerns a single T cell receptor beta chain. Its target is unknown. CDR3 length: 13 residues. Germline lookup yields CDR1 SEHNR and CDR2 FQNEAQ (reference sequence). The germline V and J ends were trimmed by 3 bases and 8 bases, with 10 bases remaining between them. These data originate in a study of T cell repertoires in cytomegalovirus infection. For the study at large: Recently identified HLA-C-restricted CMV epitopes and well-studied HLA-B-restricted CMV epitopes were used by the study.

TCRdb reprocessed the reads with MiXCR, giving one entry per CDR3 protein. The profile covers about 27,000 distinct CDR3 sequences, with around a fifth appearing a single time and 65% to 85% taken by the ten largest. Findings and caveats of the study: Identification of carriers of CMV plus the relevant HLA was performed using cumulative public TCR beta family frequency.

The sequence was obtained from a human donor in good health (CMV status not recorded). Some clones in this sample may be carry-over from other donors' samples. The source was CD8+ T cells from cultured PBMCs, collected from culture after CMV antigen stimulation. This rearrangement joins TRBV7-9 to TRBJ2-2; possible D gene TRBD1, 6 bases. The CDR3 nucleotides are TGTGCCAGCAGCTTCTCAGGGGAAGGGGAGCTGTTTTTT. Residues: CASSFSGEGELFF.